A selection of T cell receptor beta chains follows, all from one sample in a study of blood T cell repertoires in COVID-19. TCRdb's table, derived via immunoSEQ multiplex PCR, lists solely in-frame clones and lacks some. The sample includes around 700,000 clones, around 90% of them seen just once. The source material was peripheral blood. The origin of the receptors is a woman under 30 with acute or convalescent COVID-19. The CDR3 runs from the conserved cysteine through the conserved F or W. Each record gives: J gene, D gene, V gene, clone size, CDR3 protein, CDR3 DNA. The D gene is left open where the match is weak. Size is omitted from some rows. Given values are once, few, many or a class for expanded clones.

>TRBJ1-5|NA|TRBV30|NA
CAWSAPSTGYSNQPQHF
TGTGCCTGGAGCGCGCCTTCGACGGGATATAGCAATCAGCCCCAGCATTTT
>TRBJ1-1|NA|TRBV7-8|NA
CASSSSQGRNTEAFF
TGTGCCAGCAGCAGTTCACAGGGCAGGAACACTGAAGCTTTCTTT
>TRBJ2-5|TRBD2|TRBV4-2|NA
CASSTTAGGSRAQYF
TGTGCCAGCAGCACCACCGCGGGAGGGTCGCGGGCCCAGTACTTC
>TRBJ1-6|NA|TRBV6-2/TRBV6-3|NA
CASSVDSNTPLHF
TGTGCCAGCAGTGTGGACAGCAATACACCCCTCCACTTT
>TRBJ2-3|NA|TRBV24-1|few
CATSDSGPSTDTQYF
TGTGCCACCAGTGATTCCGGTCCCTCCACAGATACGCAGTATTTT
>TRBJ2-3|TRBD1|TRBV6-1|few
CASSEGGQGSDTQYF
TGTGCCAGCAGTGAGGGAGGACAGGGATCAGATACGCAGTATTTT
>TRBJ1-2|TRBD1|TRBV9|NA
CASSVQDWDSWGYTF
TGTGCCAGCAGCGTACAAGACTGGGACAGTTGGGGCTACACCTTC
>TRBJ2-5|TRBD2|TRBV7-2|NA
CASSLGGTSGVKTQYF
TGTGCCAGCAGCTTAGGGGGGACTAGCGGGGTTAAGACCCAGTACTTC
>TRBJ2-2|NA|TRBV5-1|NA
CASSDGGQGLTGELFF
TGCGCCAGCAGCGACGGGGGGCAGGGCTTAACCGGGGAGCTGTTTTTT
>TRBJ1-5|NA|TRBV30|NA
CAWILNQPQHF
TGTGCCTGGATCTTAAATCAGCCCCAGCATTTT
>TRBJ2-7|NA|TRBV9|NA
CASSEGTGRGDEQYF
TGTGCCAGCAGCGAGGGGACAGGCCGGGGGGACGAGCAGTACTTC
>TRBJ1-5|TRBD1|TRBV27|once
CASSSLGQGQPQHF
TGTGCCAGCAGTTCTCTTGGACAGGGCCAGCCCCAGCATTTT
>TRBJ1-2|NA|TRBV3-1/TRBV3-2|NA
CASSHPGVGYGYTF
TGTGCCAGCAGCCATCCAGGGGTGGGCTATGGCTACACCTTC
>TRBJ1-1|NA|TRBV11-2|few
CASSLGGYRRNTEAFF
TGTGCCAGCAGCTTAGGAGGGTACAGAAGGAACACTGAAGCTTTCTTT
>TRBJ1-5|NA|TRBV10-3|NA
CAIGGGNQPQHF
TGTGCCATCGGAGGCGGGAATCAGCCCCAGCATTTT
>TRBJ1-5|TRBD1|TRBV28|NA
CASSPPGQPNQPQHF
TGTGCCAGCAGCCCCCCGGGACAGCCGAATCAGCCCCAGCATTTT
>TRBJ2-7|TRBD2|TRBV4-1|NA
CASSQVKGRGASYEQYF
TGCGCCAGCAGCCAAGTCAAAGGGCGGGGGGCTTCCTACGAGCAGTACTTC
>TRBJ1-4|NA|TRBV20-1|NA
CSASRQGNGEKLFF
TGCAGTGCTAGTAGGCAGGGGAATGGTGAAAAACTGTTTTTT
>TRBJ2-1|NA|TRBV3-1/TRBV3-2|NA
CASKSGVNEQFF
TGTGCCAGCAAGTCGGGGGTCAATGAGCAGTTCTTC
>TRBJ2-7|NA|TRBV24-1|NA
CATSEALGSEQYF
TGTGCCACCAGTGAGGCCCTTGGGAGCGAGCAGTACTTC
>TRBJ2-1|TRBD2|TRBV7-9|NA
CASSLSVAGGRRNEQFF
TGTGCCAGCAGCTTATCCGTAGCGGGGGGGCGCAGGAATGAGCAGTTCTTC
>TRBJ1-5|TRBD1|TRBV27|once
CASSITGQGRGQPQHF
TGTGCCAGCAGTATAACGGGACAGGGGAGAGGACAGCCCCAGCATTTT
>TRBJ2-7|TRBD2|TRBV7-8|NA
CASRPGLADYEQYF
TGTGCCAGCAGGCCGGGACTAGCTGACTACGAGCAGTACTTC
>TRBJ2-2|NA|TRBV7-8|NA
CASSRKGVPGELFF
TGTGCCAGCAGCCGGAAAGGAGTTCCCGGGGAGCTGTTTTTT
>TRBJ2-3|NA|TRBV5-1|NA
CASSLSRDGHTDTQYF
TGCGCCAGCAGCTTGAGCCGGGATGGGCACACAGATACGCAGTATTTT
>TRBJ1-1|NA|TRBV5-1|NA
CASSLGPTSEAFF
TGCGCCAGCAGCTTGGGACCAACTAGTGAAGCTTTCTTT